What follows are 7 T cell receptor beta chains derived from one specimen sequenced in a study of memory CD4+ T cells and cytomegalovirus serostatus. The sort gate was single viable CD3+CD4+CD8-CD45RO+ cells for memory CD4+ T cells. Libraries were prepared by immunoSEQ multiplex PCR; TCRdb keeps only in-frame clonotypes and omits some of them. The sample includes around 88,000 clones, 80% of them seen just once. Sequencing input: memory CD4+ T cells from blood. The receptors were gathered from an adult in good health and CMV-seropositive.

The chain couples TRBV7-3 to TRBJ2-6; 13 positions match TRBD2. V lost 5 bases, J lost 4 bases, and 8 bases stayed unmatched. Germline CDR1 reads SGHTA; CDR2 reads FQGTGA. There are 18 residues in the CDR3. In DNA form, the CDR3 reads TGTGCCAGCAGCCCCCAGGGGACTAGCGGGAAGGGGGCCAACGTCCTGACTTTC. Translating gives CASSPQGTSGKGANVLTF.

This clone was recorded once. The CDR3 region is CSVVGVGQGYEQYF. In nucleotides, the CDR3 is TGCAGCGTTGTCGGGGTAGGACAGGGCTACGAGCAGTACTTC. The chain employs TRBV29-1 and TRBJ2-7; 8 positions match TRBD1. The CDR3 is 14 residues long. CDR1 is SQVTM and CDR2 is ANQGSEA in the germline V gene. Trimming at V came to 4 bases and at J to 3 bases, leaving 8 bases not matched to a gene.

This clone was observed a single time. The chain links TRBV10-3 to TRBJ1-3; TRBD1 aligns across 7 bases. Germline V lookup: CDR1 ENHRY, CDR2 SYGVKD. The CDR3 runs 14 residues. V trimming: 3 bases; J trimming: 8 bases; junction bases outside the gene matches: 7. The CDR3 sequence is CAISDSGGEYTIYF. CDR3 nucleotide sequence: TGTGCCATCAGTGACTCAGGGGGAGAGTACACCATATATTTT.

The chain has TRBV18 and TRBJ1-5; D ambiguous. From germline, CDR1 is KGHSH and CDR2 LQKENI. V was trimmed by 0 bases and J by 5 bases, leaving 14 bases between them. This CDR3 has 16 amino acids. For the CDR3, the DNA is TGTGCCAGCTCACCACCTTTGAAGGGAAGGGATCAGCCCCAGCATTTT. Its translation: CASSPPLKGRDQPQHF.

This clone appeared a few times. J is TRBJ2-1 and V is TRBV2; the match to TRBD1 covers 8 bases. The germline V gene has CDR1 SNHLY and CDR2 FYNNEI. Losses at the gene ends were 6 bases for V and 10 bases for J; bases not matched to a gene: 8. This CDR3 contains 13 residues. The CDR3 DNA reads as TGTGCCAGCAGGAGACAGGGGCTGCCGGAGCAGTTCTTC. It codes for CASRRQGLPEQFF.

CDR3 loop: CAISEFQGNIQYF. CDR3 nucleotide sequence: TGTGCCATCAGTGAGTTTCAAGGGAACATTCAGTACTTC. The chain uses TRBV10-3 and TRBJ2-4; D uncertain. V gave up 1 base and J gave up 7 bases, with 8 bases separating them. The germline V gene has CDR1 ENHRY and CDR2 SYGVKD. This CDR3 has 13 amino acids.

The V call is TRBV9, the J call TRBJ2-2, with D hard to call. Trimming cost V 0 bases and J 7 bases, with 10 bases left between them. This CDR3 is built from 14 residues. The germline gives CDR1 SGDLS, CDR2 YYNGEE. The CDR3, as DNA: TGTGCCAGCAGCGTAGGACCAACTCACGGGGAGCTGTTTTTT. Amino acids: CASSVGPTHGELFF.